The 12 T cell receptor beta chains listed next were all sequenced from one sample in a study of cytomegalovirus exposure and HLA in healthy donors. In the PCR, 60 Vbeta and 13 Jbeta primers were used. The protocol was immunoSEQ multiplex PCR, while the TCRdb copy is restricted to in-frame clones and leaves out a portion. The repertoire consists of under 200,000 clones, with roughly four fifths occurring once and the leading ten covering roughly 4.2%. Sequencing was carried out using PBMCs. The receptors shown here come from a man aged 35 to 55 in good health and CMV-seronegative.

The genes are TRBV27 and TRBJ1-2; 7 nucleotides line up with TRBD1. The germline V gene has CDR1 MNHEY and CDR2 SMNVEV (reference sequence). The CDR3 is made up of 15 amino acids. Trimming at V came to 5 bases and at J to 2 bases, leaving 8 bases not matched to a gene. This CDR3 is CASSPLPGQNYGYTF. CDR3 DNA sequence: TGTGCCAGCAGTCCTTTACCGGGACAGAACTATGGCTACACCTTC.

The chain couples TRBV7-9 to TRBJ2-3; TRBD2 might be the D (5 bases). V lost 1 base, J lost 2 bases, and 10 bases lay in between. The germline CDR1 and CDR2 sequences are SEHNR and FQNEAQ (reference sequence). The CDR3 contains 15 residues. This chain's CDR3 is CASSLEGSPTDTQYF. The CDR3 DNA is TGTGCCAGCAGCTTAGAAGGGAGCCCCACAGATACGCAGTATTTT.

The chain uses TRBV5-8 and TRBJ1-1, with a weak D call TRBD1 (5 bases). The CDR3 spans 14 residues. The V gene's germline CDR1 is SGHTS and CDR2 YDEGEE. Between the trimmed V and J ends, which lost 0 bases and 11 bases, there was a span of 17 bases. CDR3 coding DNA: TGTGCCAGCAGCTTGGGCAGGGAAGCTCCCCATGCTTTCTTT. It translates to CASSLGREAPHAFF.

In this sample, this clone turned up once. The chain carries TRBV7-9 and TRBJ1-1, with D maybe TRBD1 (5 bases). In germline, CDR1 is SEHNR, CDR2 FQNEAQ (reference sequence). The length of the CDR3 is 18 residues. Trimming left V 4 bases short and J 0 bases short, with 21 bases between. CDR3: CASSSQTDGALVNTEAFF. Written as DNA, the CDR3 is TGTGCCAGCAGCTCCCAGACAGATGGCGCATTAGTGAACACTGAAGCTTTCTTT.

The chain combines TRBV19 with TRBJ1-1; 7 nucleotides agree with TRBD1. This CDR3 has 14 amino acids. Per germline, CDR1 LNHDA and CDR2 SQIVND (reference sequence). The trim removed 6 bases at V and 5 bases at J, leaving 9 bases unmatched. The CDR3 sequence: CASRSERGRTEAFF. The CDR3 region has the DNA TGTGCCAGTAGGTCAGAAAGGGGGCGAACTGAAGCTTTCTTT.

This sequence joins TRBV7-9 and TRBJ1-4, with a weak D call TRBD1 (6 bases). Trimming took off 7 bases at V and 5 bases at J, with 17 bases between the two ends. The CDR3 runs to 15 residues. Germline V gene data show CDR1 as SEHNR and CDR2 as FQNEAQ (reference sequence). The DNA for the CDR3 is TGTGCCAGCACCCTATTCACAGGGCCGAATGAAAAACTGTTTTTT. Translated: CASTLFTGPNEKLFF.

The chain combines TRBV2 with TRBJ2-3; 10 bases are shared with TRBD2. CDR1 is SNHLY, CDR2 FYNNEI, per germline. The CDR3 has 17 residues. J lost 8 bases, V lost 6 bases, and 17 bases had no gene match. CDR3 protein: CASRPRAGAGGASTQYF. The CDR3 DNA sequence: TGTGCCAGCAGGCCCCGAGCGGGAGCGGGGGGGGCGAGTACGCAGTATTTT.

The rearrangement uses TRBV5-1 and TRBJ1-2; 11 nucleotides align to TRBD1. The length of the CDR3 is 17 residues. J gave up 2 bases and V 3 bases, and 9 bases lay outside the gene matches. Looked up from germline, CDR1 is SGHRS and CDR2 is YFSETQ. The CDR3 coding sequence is TGCGCCAGCAGCTGGGGACAGGGGGAAACCTCCAACTATGGCTACACCTTC. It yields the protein CASSWGQGETSNYGYTF.

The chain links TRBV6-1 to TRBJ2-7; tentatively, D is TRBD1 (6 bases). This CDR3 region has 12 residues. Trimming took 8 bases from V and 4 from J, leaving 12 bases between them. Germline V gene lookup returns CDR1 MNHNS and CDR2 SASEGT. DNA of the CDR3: TGTGCCAGCGGCGCCGGACAGTACGAGCAGTACTTC. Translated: CASGAGQYEQYF.

The CDR3 spells CASSEYTTGGSYTF. CDR3 in DNA: TGTGCCAGCAGTGAATACACGACCGGGGGGAGCTACACCTTC. The chain links TRBV2 to TRBJ1-2; weak D call: TRBD1 (5 bases). CDR1 and CDR2 (germline): SNHLY, FYNNEI. Trimming took 2 bases from V and 9 from J, leaving 16 bases between them. The CDR3 has 14 amino acids.

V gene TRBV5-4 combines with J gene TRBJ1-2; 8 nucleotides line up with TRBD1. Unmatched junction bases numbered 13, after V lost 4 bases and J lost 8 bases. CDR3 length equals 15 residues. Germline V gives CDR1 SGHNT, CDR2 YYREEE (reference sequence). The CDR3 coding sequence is TGTGCCAGCAGCCCCTCCCCGGACAGGGCTAACGGCTACACCTTC. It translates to CASSPSPDRANGYTF.

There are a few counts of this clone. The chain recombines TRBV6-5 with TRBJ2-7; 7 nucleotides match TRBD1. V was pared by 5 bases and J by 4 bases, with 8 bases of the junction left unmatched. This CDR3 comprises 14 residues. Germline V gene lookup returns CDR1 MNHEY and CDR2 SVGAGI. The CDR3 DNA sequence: TGTGCCAGCAGTAACCCGGGACAGCGATACGAGCAGTACTTC. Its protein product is CASSNPGQRYEQYF.